This is a list of T cell receptor beta chains from one sample in a study of identical twins. MiXCR was run by TCRdb on the 5' RACE reads, yielding one entry per CDR3 protein. Found here are 550,000 to 700,000 distinct CDR3 sequences, over 20% of them singletons; the top ten hold 4% to 5.5%. In addition, the sample was reused for a study of T cells expressing NK-cell markers.

Sequencing was done on a sample of PBMCs. The receptors were gathered from a woman younger than 35 in good health. Each CDR3 is given without its conserved first and last residue. Each record gives: J gene, V gene, CDR3 protein.

>TRBJ2-1|TRBV6-2/TRBV6-3
ASSRSTYNEQF
>TRBJ2-7|TRBV4-3
ASSQALRGNEQY
>TRBJ2-7|TRBV6-2/TRBV6-3
ASSSMVSYEQY
>TRBJ2-5|TRBV12-3/TRBV12-4
ASSLTMDGQETQY
>TRBJ2-4|TRBV5-1
ASSLLGTAKNIQY
>TRBJ2-6|TRBV11-2
ASTILAGAGRGANVLT
>TRBJ2-1|TRBV20-1
SGRDNEQF
>TRBJ2-2|TRBV7-8
ASSYGQGAHETTGELF
>TRBJ2-7|TRBV20-1
SAAGQGLTYEQY
>TRBJ1-1|TRBV7-2
ASSFSSGGGTEAF
>TRBJ2-1|TRBV9
ASSPAGLAGGNYNEQF
>TRBJ2-1|TRBV7-8
ASSLIGGNEQF
>TRBJ2-1|TRBV5-4
ASSSLAGGMDEQF
>TRBJ2-3|TRBV29-1
SVESGRVDTQY
>TRBJ1-2|TRBV12-3/TRBV12-4
ASSSDSGYT
>TRBJ2-3|TRBV20-1
SGSYGRGPRDTQY
>TRBJ2-7|TRBV19
ASSMLAGGWYEQY
>TRBJ1-2|TRBV12-3/TRBV12-4
ASSLGLQVYGYT
>TRBJ2-1|TRBV20-1
SARGGWSYNEQF
>TRBJ2-7|TRBV11-2
ASSPHNEQY
>TRBJ2-1|TRBV6-1
ASLGAGGRKNEQF
>TRBJ2-2|TRBV20-1
SAPDGTTGELF
>TRBJ1-1|TRBV12-3/TRBV12-4
ASSERGMTEAF
>TRBJ1-2|TRBV12-3/TRBV12-4
ASSDRYYGYT
>TRBJ2-2|TRBV12-3/TRBV12-4
ASRPNTGELF
>TRBJ1-1|TRBV9
ASSVGWGTTEAF
>TRBJ2-1|TRBV6-1
ASSDGLALSNEQF
>TRBJ2-1|TRBV6-5
ASSYEGLAHNEQF
>TRBJ2-3|TRBV6-1
ASSSRGGSDTQY
>TRBJ1-5|TRBV6-5
ASSSQYSNQPQH
>TRBJ2-1|TRBV6-2/TRBV6-3
ASSSFGRAYNEQF
>TRBJ2-1|TRBV6-1
ASSLAGPSYNEQF
>TRBJ2-4|TRBV20-1
SASRDRGPLAKNIQY